The clone carrying this T cell receptor beta chain was detected only a few times. The antigen is unknown. V lost 0 bases to trimming and J lost 5 bases; unmatched junction nucleotides: 12. The germline V gene has CDR1 SGHAT and CDR2 FQNNGV. This CDR3 has 19 amino acids. This specimen comes from a study of cytomegalovirus exposure and HLA in healthy donors. Study results and limitations: Later work showed greater clonal expansion in HLA-associated TCR beta chains than in equally common others.

With 60 Vbeta and 13 Jbeta primers, the PCR was carried out. Assay used: immunoSEQ multiplex PCR; TCRdb lists only in-frame clones, some missing. This sample has approximately 290,000 clones, with about 80% found just once. The TCR sequence derives from a girl aged 2 to 9 in good health and CMV-seronegative. This sequence joins TRBV11-2 and TRBJ2-2, with 10 bases fitting TRBD2. Sequenced input: PBMCs. CDR3 amino acids: CASSLDPFGLAGDTGELFF. DNA of the CDR3: TGTGCCAGCAGCTTAGATCCTTTTGGGCTAGCGGGAGATACCGGGGAGCTGTTTTTT. Using reference TRBV11-2 and TRBJ2-2 for the parts outside the CDR3, the full variable domain is EAGVAQSPRYKIIEKRQSVAFWCNPISGHATLYWYQQILGQGPKLLIQFQNNGVVDDSQLPKDRFSAERLKGVDSTLKIQPAKLEDSAVYLCASSLDPFGLAGDTGELFFGEGSRLTVL.